The entry below describes one TCR beta chain. Its antigen is undetermined. These data come from a study of T cell responses to AZD1222 COVID-19 vaccine. Study-level results: When two AZD1222 doses had been given, Spike-specific TCR breadth and depth rose.

This table comes from immunoSEQ multiplex PCR, and its TCRdb copy is limited to in-frame clones, with some not included. The table counts around 140,000 clones; 2% to 2.5% lies in the top ten. Germline loops: CDR1 MNHNS, CDR2 SASEGT. The CDR3 is 16 amino acids. With V trimmed by 1 base and J by 7 bases, 12 bases remained unmatched. Sequencing was done on a sample of peripheral blood. This clonotype was obtained from an adult in good health. V gene TRBV6-1 combines with J gene TRBJ2-5, with 7 bases that match TRBD1. CDR3 DNA: TGTGCCAGCAGTGAAGAGGTGACAGGGCCCCTGGCGACCCAGTACTTC. Residues: CASSEEVTGPLATQYF.